One sample yielded the 27 T cell receptor beta chains listed below, sequenced in a study of beta chain features in type 1 diabetes. These receptors are not linked to any known antigen. Broader study findings: Significant though moderate, a shortening of TCRB CDR3s appeared in all four CD4+ subsets of Type 1 diabetes patients.

Expressed TCRB transcripts got sequenced, as all isolated RNA was reverse transcribed. Repertoires were generated with immunoSEQ multiplex PCR, while TCRdb's copy carries only in-frame clones and drops some. The sample has 600,000 or so clones, around 15% seen once; the top ten hold approximately 0.042%. Sequencing used naive CD4+ T cells from blood. The receptor source for this set is a man aged 18 to 29 with type 1 diabetes.

This clone was counted a few times. DNA for the CDR3: TGTGCCAGTACCCCCGCCGGGCGTAAACAAGAGACCCAGTACTTC. Protein product: CASTPAGRKQETQYF. The V gene is TRBV7-2, the J gene TRBJ2-5; no reliable D call. Germline V lookup: CDR1 SGHTA, CDR2 FQGNSA. This CDR3 has 15 amino acids. Trimming stripped 9 bases from V and 2 bases from J, with 19 bases between.

This clone has just a few counts. The chain's CDR3 is CASKQIRDSPADQYF. As DNA, the CDR3 is TGTGCCAGCAAGCAAATCCGGGACTCCCCCGCGGACCAGTACTTC. The J gene is TRBJ2-5, the V gene TRBV6-5, with D perhaps matching TRBD2 (6 bases). The CDR3 has 15 amino acids. Germline CDR1 reads MNHEY; CDR2 reads SVGAGI. Trimming shortened V by 7 bases and J by 10 bases, and 25 bases separated the two germline ends.

This clone was found a few times. This sequence joins TRBV7-8 and TRBJ1-6, with TRBD1 matching 9 bases. Unmatched junction bases numbered 13, after V lost 5 bases and J lost 14 bases. This CDR3 comprises 15 residues. Germline V lookup: CDR1 SGHVS, CDR2 FQNEAQ. The CDR3 here is CASSLGTGHSTTLHF. CDR3 bases: TGTGCCAGCAGCCTCGGGACAGGGCACAGCACAACCCTCCACTTT.

This chain joins TRBV9 and TRBJ2-1; D gene ambiguous. The CDR3 runs to 19 residues. V gave up 0 bases and J gave up 0 bases, with 19 bases separating them. The germline gives CDR1 SGDLS, CDR2 YYNGEE. The CDR3 loop reads CASSVAPYLGGSSYNEQFF. The CDR3, as DNA: TGTGCCAGCAGCGTAGCCCCTTATCTAGGCGGCAGCTCCTACAATGAGCAGTTCTTC.

The rearrangement links TRBV5-4 to TRBJ1-3; D not resolved. V was trimmed by 2 bases and J by 4 bases, leaving 7 bases between them. The CDR3 is 13 amino acids. Germline V CDR1 and CDR2: SGHNT, YYREEE (reference sequence). The CDR3 DNA sequence: TGTGCCAGCAGCTTTACGGACGGAAACACCATATATTTT. Its protein product is CASSFTDGNTIYF.

This chain connects TRBV5-4 to TRBJ2-1; perhaps TRBD1 as D (6 bases). The germline gives CDR1 SGHNT, CDR2 YYREEE (reference sequence). Trimming pared 4 bases from V and 1 base from J, leaving 15 bases between. The CDR3 is 16 residues long. CDR3 amino acids: CASSQDQDRSYNEQFF. The CDR3 nucleotides read TGTGCCAGCAGCCAAGATCAGGACAGATCCTACAATGAGCAGTTCTTC.

The sample holds a few counts of this clone. The chain links TRBV11-2 to TRBJ2-5, with TRBD1 matching over 8 bases. J gave up 3 bases and V 5 bases, and 8 bases lay outside the gene matches. Germline V lookup: CDR1 SGHAT, CDR2 FQNNGV. This CDR3 spans 15 amino acids. CDR3 in DNA: TGTGCCAGCAGCAGGCCCGGGACAGGAAAAGAGACCCAGTACTTC. This translates into CASSRPGTGKETQYF.

This clone has more than one count but fewer than ten. The rearrangement uses TRBV6-5 and TRBJ2-7, with 8 positions matching TRBD2. The V gene end was trimmed by 7 bases and the J gene end by 3 bases; junction bases not matched to a gene: 2. This CDR3 is built from 12 residues. Germline assignment: CDR1 MNHEY and CDR2 SVGAGI. The chain's CDR3 is CASTGTSYEQYF. For the CDR3, the DNA is TGTGCCAGCACTGGGACTAGCTACGAGCAGTACTTC.

The chain recombines TRBV6-4 with TRBJ1-1, with D uncertain. Germline lookup yields CDR1 MRHNA and CDR2 SNTAGT. The CDR3 loop spans 13 amino acids. Trimming pared 6 bases from V and 4 bases from J, leaving 12 bases between. The CDR3 bases are TGTGCCAGCAGCACCGAAGAGTCCACTGAAGCTTTCTTT. This translates into CASSTEESTEAFF.

This clone appeared a few times. This chain connects TRBV5-1 to TRBJ1-2; D not certain. The length of the CDR3 is 13 residues. V gave up 7 bases and J gave up 5 bases, with 15 bases separating them. Germline CDR1 SGHRS, CDR2 YFSETQ. The CDR3 loop is CASSGANLYGYTF. The DNA of the CDR3 is TGCGCCAGCTCAGGAGCCAACCTTTATGGCTACACCTTC. Together with reference TRBV5-1 and TRBJ1-2, the CDR3 gives the full variable domain: KAGVTQTPRYLIKTRGQQVTLSCSPISGHRSVSWYQQTPGQGLQFLFEYFSETQRNKGNFPGRFSGRQFSNSRSEMNVSTLELGDSALYLCASSGANLYGYTFGSGTRLTVV.

The CDR3 region has the DNA TGTGCCTGGGTAGACAGGGGACGCTCTGGAAACACCATATATTTT. Translation gives CAWVDRGRSGNTIYF. The gene calls are TRBV30 and TRBJ1-3; 8 bases are shared with TRBD1. V lost 5 bases and J lost 0; bases outside the gene matches: 6. Looked up from germline, CDR1 is GTSNPN and CDR2 is SVGIG (reference sequence). This CDR3 contains 15 residues.

The V and J genes are TRBV28 and TRBJ2-7; the D gene is possibly TRBD1 (5 bases). Germline V gives CDR1 MDHEN, CDR2 SYDVKM. The CDR3 runs to 12 residues. V lost 5 bases and J lost 1, with 6 bases in between. CDR3 sequence: CASSDSSYEQYF. The CDR3 DNA is TGTGCCAGCAGTGACAGTTCCTACGAGCAGTACTTC.

The chain couples TRBV7-9 to TRBJ1-6, with unresolved D. The CDR3 is made up of 12 amino acids. The V gene's germline CDR1 is SEHNR and CDR2 FQNEAQ (reference sequence). Trimming removed 5 bases from V and 10 bases from J, with 9 bases in between. CDR3 protein: CASSPGGSPLHF. Written as DNA, the CDR3 is TGTGCCAGCAGCCCTGGAGGGTCACCCCTCCACTTT. The variable domain in full, with the rest retrieved from reference TRBV7-9 and TRBJ1-6, is DTGVSQNPRHKITKRGQNVTFRCDPISEHNRLYWYRQTLGQGPEFLTYFQNEAQLEKSRLLSDRFSAERPKGSFSTLEIQRTEQGDSAMYLCASSPGGSPLHFGNGTRLTVT.

This clone was seen only a few times. The rearrangement uses TRBV11-2 and TRBJ2-5, with D possibly being TRBD2 (5 bases). This CDR3 is 13 amino acids long. The V and J ends lost 7 bases and 2 bases respectively, with 11 bases between them. The germline V gene encodes CDR1 SGHAT and CDR2 FQNNGV. DNA of the CDR3: TGTGCCAGCACCCACGAGCGGCAAGAGACCCAGTACTTC. It encodes CASTHERQETQYF.

The V call is TRBV7-9, the J call TRBJ1-1; D not certain. Trimming shortened V by 4 bases and J by 4 bases, and 10 bases separated the two germline ends. This CDR3 spans 13 amino acids. Germline V gene lookup returns CDR1 SEHNR and CDR2 FQNEAQ (reference sequence). For the CDR3, the DNA is TGTGCCAGCAGCTCTTCGATGTTCACTGAAGCTTTCTTT. Translating gives CASSSSMFTEAFF.

This clone was recorded a few times. Other DNA sequences within the sample encode an identical CDR3. The chain has TRBV2 and TRBJ2-5, with D perhaps matching TRBD2 (6 bases). Trimming shortened V by 0 bases and J by 4 bases, and 9 bases separated the two germline ends. Germline V gives CDR1 SNHLY, CDR2 FYNNEI. The CDR3 has 14 amino acids. This CDR3 reads CASSEAGGRETQYF. The CDR3 DNA reads TGTGCCAGCAGTGAAGCGGGAGGCAGAGAGACCCAGTACTTC.

There are a few counts of this clone. Other nucleotide sequences from this sample produce the same CDR3. J is TRBJ1-4 and V is TRBV30; D remains ambiguous. V was trimmed by 0 bases and J by 7 bases, leaving 6 bases between them. The CDR3 loop spans 12 amino acids. CDR1 is GTSNPN, CDR2 SVGIG, per germline (reference sequence). Here the CDR3 reads CAWSVLGEKLFF. The CDR3 DNA follows: TGTGCCTGGAGTGTACTGGGTGAAAAACTGTTTTTT.

This clone was seen a few times. V and J are TRBV4-3 and TRBJ2-1; a weak D match, TRBD2 (6 bases). V lost 8 bases to trimming and J lost 7 bases, with 15 bases between them. Germline V lookup: CDR1 LGHNA, CDR2 YSLEER. The CDR3 runs to 13 residues. The CDR3 DNA is TGCGCCAGCGGGTGGGGGGTAGGGAATGAGCAGTTCTTC. Translating it yields CASGWGVGNEQFF.

The chain is built from TRBV1 and TRBJ2-5; TRBD2, the D gene given by the table, was not confirmed from the DNA. TRBV1 is marked as a pseudogene. The CDR3 spans 17 residues. CDR3 residues: CTSSQEGGGDNQETQYF. CDR3 coding DNA: TGCACCAGCAGCCAAGAAGGCGGGGGGGATAACCAAGAGACCCAGTACTTC.

This rearrangement joins TRBV11-2 to TRBJ1-1; D gene ambiguous. Germline loops: CDR1 SGHAT, CDR2 FQNNGV. The CDR3 runs 14 residues. V was clipped by 0 bases and J by 4 bases, with 9 bases between them. For the CDR3, the DNA is TGTGCCAGCAGCTTAGATGGGATAAGCACTGAAGCTTTCTTT. Encoded protein: CASSLDGISTEAFF.

The table lists this clone with a few counts. V and J are TRBV18 and TRBJ2-7; D not certain. Germline CDR1 and CDR2: KGHSH and LQKENI. CDR3 length: 15 residues. Trimming removed 3 bases from V and 0 bases from J, with 12 bases in between. The CDR3 DNA follows: TGTGCCAGCTCACCGCCCTCCTCCTTCTCCTACGAGCAGTACTTC. This encodes CASSPPSSFSYEQYF.

This clone was picked up a small number of times. V gene TRBV5-6 combines with J gene TRBJ2-1; unclear D gene. Germline CDR1 is SGHDT and CDR2 is YYEEEE. The ends were cut back, 1 base at V and 4 bases at J, with 6 bases in the middle. CDR3 length: 13 residues. The DNA for the CDR3 is TGTGCCAGCAGCTTGTCAGAGTACAATGAGCAGTTCTTC. Protein: CASSLSEYNEQFF.

In regard to this clone: The same CDR3 arises from other DNA sequences in this sample as well. V and J are TRBV9 and TRBJ1-4; 7 bases are a match to TRBD1. CDR3 length: 14 amino acids. Germline lookup yields CDR1 SGDLS and CDR2 YYNGEE. After removal of 3 bases from V and 5 bases from J, the junction contained 4 bases not matched to a gene. This CDR3 reads CASSEGATNEKLFF. The CDR3 DNA follows: TGTGCCAGCAGCGAGGGGGCTACCAATGAAAAACTGTTTTTT.

Only a few counts were recorded for this clone. The chain links TRBV30 to TRBJ2-2; D uncertain. Germline assignment: CDR1 GTSNPN and CDR2 SVGIG (reference sequence). Trimming stripped 0 bases from V and 0 bases from J, with 11 bases between. The CDR3 is 16 amino acids. The CDR3 is CAWSVLIKTNTGELFF. The CDR3 DNA reads TGTGCCTGGAGTGTGTTAATCAAAACGAACACCGGGGAGCTGTTTTTT.

This clone showed up just a few times. The chain joins TRBV2 to TRBJ2-7; the match to TRBD1 covers 9 bases. Looked up from germline, CDR1 is SNHLY and CDR2 is FYNNEI. The V segment lost 10 bases and the J segment 0 bases; nucleotides outside the gene matches: 4. The CDR3 loop spans 13 amino acids. CDR3: CAMNRGLSYEQYF. In DNA, the CDR3 is TGTGCCATGAACAGGGGGCTCTCCTACGAGCAGTACTTC.

This clone was observed a few times. The V gene is TRBV2, the J gene TRBJ2-7; D tentatively reads TRBD1 or TRBD2 (5 bases each). Germline V gene data show CDR1 as SNHLY and CDR2 as FYNNEI. The CDR3 covers 13 residues. Trimming left V 1 base short and J 7 bases short, with 11 bases between. CDR3 in DNA: TGTGCCAGCAGTGAAGTGAGGGGATCGGAGCAGTACTTC. Its translation: CASSEVRGSEQYF.

This clone was seen only a few times. V usage is TRBV28 and J usage is TRBJ1-4; no reliable D call. There are 14 residues in the CDR3. Germline CDR1 reads MDHEN; CDR2 reads SYDVKM. V lost 7 bases to trimming and J lost 8 bases, with 17 bases between them. CDR3 sequence: CASTDSRSGEKLFF. The CDR3 DNA is TGTGCCAGCACCGACTCCCGATCGGGCGAAAAACTGTTTTTT.